The 23 T cell receptor beta chains listed next were all sequenced from one sample in a study of Graves' ophthalmopathy and Graves' hyperthyroidism. RNA transcripts yielded amplified TCR beta CDR3 regions. HTBI primers were employed in first-round RT-PCR, then a second-round multiplex PCR followed. TCRdb fed the multiplex PCR reads into MiXCR, producing one record per CDR3 protein. Of around 1.1 million distinct CDR3 sequences listed, about two fifths are singletons. Sequencing input: peripheral blood or thyroid tissue (not recorded which). The receptors originated from an adult man with Graves' hyperthyroidism.

A remark on this clonotype: A much larger clone differs from this one at a single base, so this may be a read error. The rearrangement joins TRBV13 to TRBJ1-2, with 10 bases that match TRBD1. Germline loops: CDR1 PRHDT, CDR2 FYEKMQ (reference sequence). The CDR3 has 13 amino acids. The CDR3 protein is CASSWGQGFGHTF. CDR3 DNA: TGTGCCAGCAGCTGGGGACAGGGGTTTGGCCACACCTTC.

As to this clonotype: A junction boundary mismatches the germline segment, possibly from a read error. The rearrangement uses TRBV10-3 and TRBJ1-4, with 8 bases that match TRBD1. Germline CDR1 and CDR2: ENHRY and SYGVKD. The CDR3 has 12 amino acids. The CDR3 DNA reads TGTGCCATCAGTGAGGGGACAGGAAAAATGATTTTT. Encoded protein: CAISEGTGKMIF.

A remark on this clonotype: No conserved phenylalanine or tryptophan is present at the end of the CDR3, so a read error is the likely explanation. The limits of the CDR3 on the DNA are not certain, so only TCRdb's listed CDR3 is given. The V gene is TRBV4-3, the J gene TRBJ2-7; the table gives TRBD1 as D, unverified against the DNA. CDR1 LGHNA and CDR2 YSLEER come from the germline V gene. The CDR3 comprises 8 residues, both ends counted. This CDR3 is CASSRDME.

The gene calls are TRBV4-3 and TRBJ1-5; 8 bases map to TRBD1. Germline CDR1 reads LGHNA; CDR2 reads YSLEER. The J segment lost 9 bases and the V segment lost 4 bases, leaving 8 bases of the junction unmatched. This CDR3 has 14 residues. This chain's CDR3 is CASSRDRGSMPQHF. The CDR3 DNA is TGCGCCAGCAGCCGAGACAGGGGTTCTATGCCCCAGCATTTT.

This clonotype was detected once. The chain couples TRBV19 to TRBJ1-3; perhaps TRBD1 as D (5 bases). Germline V gene data show CDR1 as LNHDA and CDR2 as SQIVND (reference sequence). This CDR3 is 14 amino acids long. Trimming left V 7 bases short and J 2 bases short, with 12 bases between. Here the CDR3 DNA reads TGTGCCAGTAAAGGGGACCCCACTGGAAACACCATATATTTT. Its translation: CASKGDPTGNTIYF.

The count of this clonotype is one. This rearrangement joins TRBV2 to TRBJ1-1, with a tentative D call TRBD1 (5 bases). Trimming took 4 bases from V and 5 from J, leaving 11 bases between them. This CDR3 is 13 amino acids long. Germline CDR1 SNHLY, CDR2 FYNNEI. The CDR3 DNA sequence: TGTGCCAGCAGTGGTACGGGGGAGACTGAAGCTTTCTTT. Protein sequence: CASSGTGETEAFF.

V is TRBV19 and J is TRBJ1-5; D gene ambiguous. V lost 8 bases and J lost 6, with 14 bases in between. Germline assignment: CDR1 LNHDA and CDR2 SQIVND (reference sequence). The CDR3 runs 13 residues. Written as DNA, the CDR3 is TGTGCCAGTCAGACGTATCATCGTCAGCCCCAGCATTTT. Protein product: CASQTYHRQPQHF.

This clonotype was detected a few times. The V call is TRBV5-1, the J call TRBJ2-5, with 11 nucleotides matching TRBD2. The ends lost 3 bases at V and 6 bases at J; junction bases unmatched: 16. Looked up from germline, CDR1 is SGHRS and CDR2 is YFSETQ. This CDR3 comprises 18 residues. The CDR3 here is CASSSTLAGGSILKTQYF. The CDR3 bases are TGCGCCAGCAGCTCTACCCTAGCGGGAGGTTCAATCCTGAAGACCCAGTACTTC.

This clonotype has just a few counts. The CDR3 here is CASSASRTSGVYEQYF. CDR3 DNA: TGTGCCAGCAGCGCCTCCCGGACTAGCGGAGTCTACGAGCAGTACTTC. The rearrangement uses TRBV9 and TRBJ2-7, with 10 bases matching TRBD2. The CDR3 covers 16 residues. V dropped 3 bases and J dropped 3; count of bases not matched to a gene: 9. Germline V lookup: CDR1 SGDLS, CDR2 YYNGEE.

The gene calls are TRBV7-6 and TRBJ1-1, with a weak D call TRBD1 (5 bases). CDR3 length: 18 amino acids. Trimming removed 1 base from V and 0 bases from J, with 18 bases in between. The germline V gene encodes CDR1 SGHVS and CDR2 FNYEAQ. CDR3 coding DNA: TGTGCCAGCAGCTTAGATAGGGGCATTGAAACAATGAACACTGAAGCTTTCTTT. This translates into CASSLDRGIETMNTEAFF.

The chain employs TRBV7-9 and TRBJ1-2; 10 positions agree with TRBD1. Germline-derived CDR1 and CDR2 are SEHNR and FQNEAQ (reference sequence). J gave up 4 bases and V 6 bases, and 5 bases lay outside the gene matches. The CDR3 covers 14 residues. The CDR3 region is CASRSGTGVYGYTF. The CDR3 region has the DNA TGTGCCAGCAGGTCTGGGACAGGGGTCTATGGCTACACCTTC.

The chain links TRBV7-6 to TRBJ1-2; maybe TRBD1 (5 bases). This CDR3 has 13 amino acids. V was clipped by 5 bases and J by 5 bases, with 12 bases between them. CDR1 is SGHVS and CDR2 is FNYEAQ in the germline V gene. CDR3 sequence reads: CASSNPGRYGYTF. The CDR3 nucleotides are TGTGCCAGCAGCAACCCGGGACGTTATGGCTACACCTTC.

This clonotype was observed many times. The J gene is TRBJ1-5, the V gene TRBV5-5; 8 nucleotides align to TRBD1. The CDR3 is 15 residues long. Germline CDR1 reads SGHKS; CDR2 reads YYEKEE (reference sequence). The J segment lost 6 bases and the V segment lost 1 base, leaving 6 bases of the junction unmatched. CDR3 protein: CASSLLGTGTQPQHF. CDR3 nucleotide sequence: TGTGCCAGCAGCTTGTTGGGGACAGGAACTCAGCCCCAGCATTTT.

The sample holds one count of this clonotype. The V and J genes are TRBV10-3 and TRBJ1-4, with D uncertain. Trimming removed 8 bases from V and 0 bases from J, with 13 bases in between. The CDR3 extends over 15 amino acids. The germline V gene has CDR1 ENHRY and CDR2 SYGVKD. Here the CDR3 reads CAIPGRNATNEKLFF. As DNA, the CDR3 is TGTGCCATCCCCGGCCGTAATGCAACTAATGAAAAACTGTTTTTT.

This clonotype was counted once. This chain joins TRBV15 and TRBJ2-5; D may be TRBD1 (5 bases). This CDR3 contains 16 residues. V was pared by 7 bases and J by 5 bases, with 23 bases between. Per the germline V gene, CDR1 is LNHNV and CDR2 is YYDKDF (reference sequence). CDR3 in DNA: TGTGCCACCAACAGGCCGACAACTACCCCGAGGGAGACCCAGTACTTC. Translation: CATNRPTTTPRETQYF.

There are many counts of this clonotype. This rearrangement joins TRBV25-1 to TRBJ2-2, with TRBD1 matching over 9 bases. Germline V CDR1 and CDR2: MGHDK, SYGVNS. The V segment lost 4 bases and the J segment 4 bases; nucleotides outside the gene matches: 7. This CDR3 comprises 16 residues. The CDR3 spells CASSAGTGMGTGELFF. The CDR3, as DNA: TGTGCCAGCAGTGCAGGGACAGGGATGGGCACCGGGGAGCTGTTTTTT.

The V and J genes are TRBV10-3 and TRBJ1-2; 9 bases line up with TRBD1. J gave up 5 bases and V 5 bases, and 3 bases lay outside the gene matches. Germline V gives CDR1 ENHRY, CDR2 SYGVKD. CDR3 length: 13 amino acids. CDR3 in amino acids: CAISRQGGYGYTF. The CDR3 bases are TGTGCCATCAGTCGACAGGGGGGTTATGGCTACACCTTC.

This clonotype turned up a few times. The V and J genes are TRBV6-5 and TRBJ1-6, with a possible D match to TRBD1 (5 bases). Trimming left V 0 bases short and J 10 bases short, with 13 bases between. The CDR3 runs to 15 residues. In germline, CDR1 is MNHEY, CDR2 SVGAGI. CDR3 nucleotide sequence: TGTGCCAGCAGTTACTCGGTTCAGGGCCTCTCACCCCTCCACTTT. This sequence encodes CASSYSVQGLSPLHF.

In its sample, this clonotype was seen once. Written as DNA, the CDR3 is TGTGCCATCAGTGACAGGGGGCATGGGACCCAGTACTTC. Translated: CAISDRGHGTQYF. V is TRBV10-3 and J is TRBJ2-5; 8 bases are shared with TRBD1. Germline CDR1 and CDR2: ENHRY and SYGVKD. The ends lost 3 bases at V and 7 bases at J; junction bases unmatched: 4. The CDR3 is made up of 13 amino acids.

A remark on this clonotype: One end of the junction varies from germline; a read error may be responsible. The V call is TRBV10-3, the J call TRBJ2-7; tentatively, D is TRBD2 (5 bases). This CDR3 has 12 residues. Germline assignment: CDR1 ENHRY and CDR2 SYGVKD. Here the CDR3 DNA reads TGTGCCTTCAGCCGGGGCTCCTACGAGCAGTACTTC. It yields the protein CAFSRGSYEQYF.

This clonotype was observed at least ten times. This chain connects TRBV7-9 to TRBJ1-1, with D possibly TRBD1 on 5 matching bases. V lost 2 bases to trimming and J lost 3 bases, with 7 bases between them. Looked up from germline, CDR1 is SEHNR and CDR2 is FQNEAQ (reference sequence). This CDR3 contains 13 residues. Here the CDR3 DNA reads TGTGCCAGCAGCTTATCACAGGACACTGAAGCTTTCTTT. Amino acids: CASSLSQDTEAFF.

This sequence joins TRBV10-2 and TRBJ2-7, with D possibly matching TRBD1 (6 bases). CDR1 and CDR2 from the germline V gene are WSHSY and SAAADI. This CDR3 has 16 amino acids. Trimming cost V 6 bases and J 2 bases, with 20 bases left between them. CDR3 residues: CASSQGSRTDPYEQYF. CDR3 DNA: TGCGCCAGCAGCCAAGGTAGTCGGACAGATCCCTACGAGCAGTACTTC.

This clonotype was counted ten times or more. The V call is TRBV24-1, the J call TRBJ1-2; a possible D gene is TRBD1 (6 bases). CDR1 is KGHDR, CDR2 SFDVKD, per germline. V dropped 4 bases and J dropped 3 bases, with 17 bases sitting between them. The CDR3 sequence is 16 residues long. CDR3 nucleotide sequence: TGTGCCACCAGTGACGTCCGGACAGACCGTGACTATGGCTACACCTTC. This encodes CATSDVRTDRDYGYTF.